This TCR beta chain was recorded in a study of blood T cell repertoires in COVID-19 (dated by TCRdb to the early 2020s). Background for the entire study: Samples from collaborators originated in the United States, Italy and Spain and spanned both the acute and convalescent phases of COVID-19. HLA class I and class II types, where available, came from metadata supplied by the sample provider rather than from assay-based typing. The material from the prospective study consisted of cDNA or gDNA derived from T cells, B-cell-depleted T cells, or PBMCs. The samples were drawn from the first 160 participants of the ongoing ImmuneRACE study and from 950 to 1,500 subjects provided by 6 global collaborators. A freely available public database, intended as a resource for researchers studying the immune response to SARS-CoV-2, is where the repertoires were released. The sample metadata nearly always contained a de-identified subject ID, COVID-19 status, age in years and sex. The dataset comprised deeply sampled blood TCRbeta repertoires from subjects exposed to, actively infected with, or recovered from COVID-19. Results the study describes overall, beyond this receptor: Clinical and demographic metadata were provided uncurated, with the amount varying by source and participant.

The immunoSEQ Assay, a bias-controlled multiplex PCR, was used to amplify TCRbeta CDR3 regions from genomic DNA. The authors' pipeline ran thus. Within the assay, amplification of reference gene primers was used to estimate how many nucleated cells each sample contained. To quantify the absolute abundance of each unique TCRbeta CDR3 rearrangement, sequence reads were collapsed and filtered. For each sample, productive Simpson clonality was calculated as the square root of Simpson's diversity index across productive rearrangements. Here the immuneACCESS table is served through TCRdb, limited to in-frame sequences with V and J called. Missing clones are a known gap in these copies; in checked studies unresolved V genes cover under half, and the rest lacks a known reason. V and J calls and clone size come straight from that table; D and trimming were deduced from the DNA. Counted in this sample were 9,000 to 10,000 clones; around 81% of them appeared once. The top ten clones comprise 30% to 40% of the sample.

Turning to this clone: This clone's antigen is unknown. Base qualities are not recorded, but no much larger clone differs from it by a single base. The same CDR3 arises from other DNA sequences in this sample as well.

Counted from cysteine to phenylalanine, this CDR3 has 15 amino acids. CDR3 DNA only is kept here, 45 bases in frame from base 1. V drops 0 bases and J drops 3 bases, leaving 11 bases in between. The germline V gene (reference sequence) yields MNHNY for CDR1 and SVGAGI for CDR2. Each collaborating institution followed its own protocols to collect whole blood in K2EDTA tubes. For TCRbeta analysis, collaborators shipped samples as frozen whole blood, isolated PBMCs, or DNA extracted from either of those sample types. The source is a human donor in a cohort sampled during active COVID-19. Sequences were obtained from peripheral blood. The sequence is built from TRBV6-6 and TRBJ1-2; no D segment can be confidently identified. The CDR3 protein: CASSYSTGSDYGYTF. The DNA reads TGTGCCAGCAGTTACTCTACGGGGTCGGACTATGGCTACACCTTC.